These T cell receptor beta chains were read from a single sample in a study of T-cell reconstitution after alpha-beta-depleted transplantation in children. TCRdb used MiXCR to reprocess the PCR reads, holding one entry per CDR3 protein. This table holds around 400,000 distinct CDR3 sequences, approximately 11% found once. The sequencing used PBMCs from the stem cell graft donor, collected from the stem cell graft. All receptors derive from a human donor who donated a stem cell graft to a child with acute myeloid leukemia. CDR3s include the opening cysteine and the closing phenylalanine or tryptophan. The D gene is left open where the match is weak. The listing skips clone size in some rows; elsewhere it reads once, few, many or a size class.

J: TRBJ2-3; size: many; V: TRBV5-1; D: .; CDR3: CASSLASPADTQYF; DNA: TGCGCCAGCAGCTTGGCGTCGCCGGCAGATACGCAGTATTTT
J: TRBJ2-6; size: .; V: TRBV2; D: .; CDR3: CASSVNSGFAGANGLTF; DNA: TGTGCCAGCAGTGTCAACAGTGGGTTCGCTGGGGCCAACGGCCTGACTTTC
J: TRBJ2-5; size: .; V: TRBV30; D: .; CDR3: CAWSVKETQYF; DNA: TGTGCCTGGAGTGTTAAGGAGACCCAGTACTTC
J: TRBJ1-1; size: .; V: TRBV12-3/TRBV12-4; D: .; CDR3: CASSLPTFGRKNTEAFF; DNA: TGTGCCAGCAGTTTACCAACGTTCGGGCGGAAGAACACTGAAGCTTTCTTT
J: TRBJ1-2; size: .; V: TRBV29-1; D: .; CDR3: CSVEDNGVISYGYTF; DNA: TGCAGCGTTGAAGATAATGGAGTAATCTCCTATGGCTACACCTTC
J: TRBJ2-2; size: many; V: TRBV7-2; D: TRBD2; CDR3: CASSFSGGITGELFF; DNA: TGTGCCAGCAGCTTTAGCGGGGGGATCACCGGGGAGCTGTTTTTT
J: TRBJ1-5; size: .; V: TRBV7-8; D: TRBD1; CDR3: CASSLGEGQDSNQPQHF; DNA: TGTGCCAGCAGCTTAGGGGAGGGACAGGATAGCAATCAGCCCCAGCATTTT
J: TRBJ2-7; size: few; V: TRBV9; D: TRBD2; CDR3: CASSPMRTSYYEQYF; DNA: TGTGCCAGCAGCCCCATGAGGACTAGCTACTACGAGCAGTACTTC
J: TRBJ2-5; size: many; V: TRBV12-3/TRBV12-4; D: TRBD1; CDR3: CASSQGTGLETQYF; DNA: TGTGCCAGCAGTCAGGGGACAGGGCTGGAGACCCAGTACTTC
J: TRBJ1-6; size: .; V: TRBV28; D: .; CDR3: CASSPVQGNSPLHF; DNA: TGTGCCAGCAGTCCCGTGCAGGGCAATTCACCCCTCCACTTT
J: TRBJ1-1; size: .; V: TRBV10-1; D: .; CDR3: CAIRAVRGQDTEAFF; DNA: TGCGCCATCCGGGCGGTTCGGGGTCAAGACACTGAAGCTTTCTTT
J: TRBJ2-5; size: few; V: TRBV5-6; D: TRBD2; CDR3: CASSTSSGGPGETQYF; DNA: TGTGCCAGCAGTACCTCTAGCGGGGGGCCAGGAGAGACCCAGTACTTC
J: TRBJ2-2; size: .; V: TRBV11-2; D: TRBD1; CDR3: CASRDLTGVEELFF; DNA: TGTGCCAGCAGGGACCTCACAGGGGTGGAGGAGCTGTTTTTT
J: TRBJ2-3; size: .; V: TRBV4-1; D: .; CDR3: CASSPQGGAPTDTQYF; DNA: TGCGCCAGCAGCCCCCAGGGGGGAGCCCCTACAGATACGCAGTATTTT
J: TRBJ2-3; size: few; V: TRBV6-1; D: .; CDR3: CASSQWGQGIPYF; DNA: .
J: TRBJ1-2; size: .; V: TRBV3-1; D: TRBD1; CDR3: CASSPPSGTGETHGYTF; DNA: TGTGCCAGCAGCCCCCCATCCGGGACAGGGGAAACGCATGGCTACACCTTC
J: TRBJ2-7; size: few; V: TRBV7-2; D: .; CDR3: CASSLALQGEQYF; DNA: TGTGCCAGCAGCTTAGCCTTACAGGGCGAGCAGTACTTC
J: TRBJ1-4; size: .; V: TRBV11-2; D: .; CDR3: CASSTRGDAEKLFF; DNA: TGTGCCAGCAGCACCCGGGGAGATGCGGAAAAACTGTTTTTT
J: TRBJ1-5; size: .; V: TRBV5-1; D: TRBD1; CDR3: CASSRTGTDNQPQHF; DNA: TGCGCCAGCAGCAGAACCGGGACAGACAATCAGCCCCAGCATTTT
J: TRBJ1-5; size: .; V: TRBV20-1; D: .; CDR3: CSARDQGHYSNQPQHF; DNA: TGCAGTGCTAGAGATCAAGGGCATTATAGCAATCAGCCCCAGCATTTT
J: TRBJ1-4; size: many; V: TRBV5-8; D: .; CDR3: CASRQGNSPTNEKLFF; DNA: TGTGCCAGCAGACAAGGAAACAGTCCAACTAATGAAAAACTGTTTTTT
J: TRBJ2-3; size: .; V: TRBV6-2/TRBV6-3; D: .; CDR3: CASSRENYQDTQYF; DNA: TGTGCCAGCAGCCGGGAGAATTATCAAGATACGCAGTATTTT
J: TRBJ2-3; size: .; V: TRBV6-1; D: .; CDR3: CASSVTGRTQYF; DNA: TGTGCCAGCAGTGTGACGGGACGGACGCAGTATTTT
J: TRBJ1-1; size: many; V: TRBV5-1; D: .; CDR3: CASSLAARNTEAFF; DNA: TGCGCCAGCAGCTTGGCAGCAAGGAACACTGAAGCTTTCTTT
J: TRBJ2-3; size: .; V: TRBV12-3/TRBV12-4; D: .; CDR3: CASRAWAQPLSTDTQYF; DNA: TGTGCCAGCCGGGCCTGGGCCCAACCGCTCAGCACAGATACGCAGTATTTT
J: TRBJ2-1; size: few; V: TRBV12-3/TRBV12-4; D: TRBD2; CDR3: CASRGTNNEQFF; DNA: TGTGCCAGCAGAGGGACTAACAATGAGCAGTTCTTC
J: TRBJ1-1; size: few; V: TRBV4-1; D: .; CDR3: CASSQLSGGGTEAFF; DNA: TGCGCCAGCAGCCAATTATCGGGGGGGGGCACTGAAGCTTTCTTT
J: TRBJ1-2; size: .; V: TRBV7-9; D: .; CDR3: CASSLPPGHRYGYTF; DNA: TGTGCCAGCAGCTTACCCCCGGGACACCGGTATGGCTACACCTTC
J: TRBJ1-5; size: .; V: TRBV12-3/TRBV12-4; D: .; CDR3: CASSFFAAQGSQPQHF; DNA: TGTGCCAGCTCCTTTTTCGCAGCTCAGGGATCTCAGCCCCAGCATTTT
J: TRBJ2-7; size: many; V: TRBV11-2; D: .; CDR3: CASSLGGATYEQYF; DNA: TGTGCCAGCAGCTTAGGTGGGGCAACCTACGAGCAGTACTTC
J: TRBJ1-5; size: .; V: TRBV5-6; D: .; CDR3: CASSMFRFGNQPQHF; DNA: TGTGCCAGCAGCATGTTCCGGTTTGGGAATCAGCCCCAGCATTTT
J: TRBJ1-5; size: few; V: TRBV4-2; D: .; CDR3: CASSRENEPQHF; DNA: TGTGCCAGCAGCCGCGAGAATGAGCCCCAGCATTTT
J: TRBJ2-3; size: .; V: TRBV20-1; D: TRBD2; CDR3: CSASLSVLAGGPDTQYF; DNA: TGCAGTGCTAGTTTGAGTGTCCTAGCGGGAGGGCCCGATACGCAGTATTTT
J: TRBJ1-2; size: .; V: TRBV11-3; D: .; CDR3: CASSSEGRGGNYGYTF; DNA: TGTGCCAGCAGCTCAGAGGGACGGGGAGGAAACTATGGCTACACCTTC
J: TRBJ1-5; size: .; V: TRBV6-6; D: TRBD1; CDR3: CASREQGSQPQHF; DNA: TGTGCCAGCAGAGAACAGGGGAGTCAGCCCCAGCATTTT
J: TRBJ2-5; size: few; V: TRBV20-1; D: TRBD2; CDR3: CSAREGGETQYF; DNA: TGCAGTGCTAGAGAGGGGGGGGAGACCCAGTACTTC
J: TRBJ2-2; size: few; V: TRBV7-2; D: TRBD2; CDR3: CASSSLAGRTGELFF; DNA: TGTGCCAGCAGCTCACTAGCGGGAAGAACCGGGGAGCTGTTTTTT
J: TRBJ2-3; size: many; V: TRBV20-1; D: TRBD2; CDR3: CSARELASTDTQYF; DNA: TGCAGTGCTAGAGAACTAGCGAGCACAGATACGCAGTATTTT
J: TRBJ1-5; size: few; V: TRBV20-1; D: .; CDR3: CSASSQDSNQPQHF; DNA: TGCAGTGCGTCATCCCAGGACAGTAATCAGCCCCAGCATTTT
J: TRBJ1-2; size: .; V: TRBV12-3/TRBV12-4; D: TRBD1; CDR3: CASSLGDRGGYGYTF; DNA: TGTGCCAGCAGTTTGGGGGACAGGGGGGGCTATGGCTACACCTTC